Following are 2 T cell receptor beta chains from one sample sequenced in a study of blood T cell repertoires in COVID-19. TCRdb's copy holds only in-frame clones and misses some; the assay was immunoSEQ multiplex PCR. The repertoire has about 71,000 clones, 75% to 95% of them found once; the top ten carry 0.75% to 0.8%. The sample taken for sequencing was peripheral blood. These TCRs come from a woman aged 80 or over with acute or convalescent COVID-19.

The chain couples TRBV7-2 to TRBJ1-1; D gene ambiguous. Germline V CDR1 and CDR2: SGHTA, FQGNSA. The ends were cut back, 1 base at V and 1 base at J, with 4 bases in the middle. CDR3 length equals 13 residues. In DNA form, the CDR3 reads TGTGCCAGCAGCTTAGGTAGGAACACTGAAGCTTTCTTT. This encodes CASSLGRNTEAFF.

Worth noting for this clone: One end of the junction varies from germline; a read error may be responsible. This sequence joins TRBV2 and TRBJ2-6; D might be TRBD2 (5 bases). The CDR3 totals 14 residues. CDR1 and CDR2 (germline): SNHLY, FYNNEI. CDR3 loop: CASCEEAGANVLTF. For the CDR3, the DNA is TGTGCCAGCTGTGAGGAGGCTGGGGCCAACGTCCTGACTTTC.